These 31 T cell receptor beta chains were all obtained from the same sample, sequenced in a study of T cell responses to AZD1222 COVID-19 vaccine. Produced via immunoSEQ multiplex PCR; TCRdb's table is partial and in-frame only. The data hold under 200,000 clones, with about 90% observed a single time. The specimen was peripheral blood, collected on day 0 of AZD1222 vaccination. The receptors originated from an adult in good health.

This clone was seen once. This chain uses TRBV7-2 with TRBJ2-4, with D perhaps matching TRBD1 or TRBD2 (5 bases each). This CDR3 has 15 residues. V lost 1 base and J lost 0, with 7 bases in between. The germline gives CDR1 SGHTA, CDR2 FQGNSA. This CDR3 is CASSLEGTAKNIQYF. The DNA of the CDR3 is TGTGCCAGCAGCTTAGAGGGGACAGCCAAAAACATTCAGTACTTC.

The chain links TRBV20-1 to TRBJ1-5; D might be TRBD1 (5 bases). The CDR3 covers 17 residues. Trimming took off 3 bases at V and 5 bases at J, with 23 bases between the two ends. CDR1 DFQATT and CDR2 SNEGSKA come from the germline V gene (reference sequence). CDR3 bases: TGCAGTGCTAGTACCAGGATAACGGCGGGACGGGATCAGCCCCAGCATTTT. Translated, it gives CSASTRITAGRDQPQHF.

This clone showed up just once. The chain is built from TRBV6-2 or TRBV6-3 and TRBJ1-5; a weak D match, TRBD1 (5 bases). Trimming removed 3 bases from V and 0 bases from J, with 18 bases in between. Germline CDR1 MNHEY, CDR2 SVGEGT. This CDR3 region has 18 residues. DNA of the CDR3: TGTGCCAGCAGTTATGTCTGGGACCGCCGCCATAGCAATCAGCCCCAGCATTTT. Protein product: CASSYVWDRRHSNQPQHF.

The genes are TRBV4-3 and TRBJ2-6; D is perhaps TRBD1 (6 bases). CDR1 is LGHNA, CDR2 YSLEER, per germline. V was trimmed by 3 bases and J by 0 bases, leaving 15 bases between them. The CDR3 loop spans 18 amino acids. The CDR3 sequence: CASSQNPDRNSGANVLTF. DNA of the CDR3: TGCGCCAGCAGCCAGAATCCTGACAGGAACTCTGGGGCCAACGTCCTGACTTTC.

The V and J genes are TRBV11-3 and TRBJ2-1, with TRBD1 matching over 7 bases. This CDR3 is built from 15 residues. Germline CDR1 reads SGHNT; CDR2 reads YENEEA. V dropped 1 base and J dropped 6; count of bases not matched to a gene: 6. CDR3 nucleotide sequence: TGTGCCAGCAGCTTAGGGCTCCGGGACAGCAATGAGCAGTTCTTC. Amino acid sequence: CASSLGLRDSNEQFF. Drawing the rest from reference TRBV11-3 and TRBJ2-1, the complete variable domain is EAGVVQSPRYKIIEKKQPVAFWCNPISGHNTLYWYLQNLGQGPELLIRYENEEAVDDSQLPKDRFSAERLKGVDSTLKIQPAELGDSAVYLCASSLGLRDSNEQFFGPGTRLTVL.

V gene TRBV27 combines with J gene TRBJ1-2; 9 bases align to TRBD1. CDR3 length equals 12 residues. Germline V gene sequence: CDR1 MNHEY, CDR2 SMNVEV (reference sequence). V lost 6 bases and J lost 6; bases outside the gene matches: 2. This chain's CDR3 is CASRTGGNGYTF. The CDR3 bases are TGTGCCAGCAGGACAGGGGGTAATGGCTACACCTTC.

This clone was detected only once. This chain uses TRBV5-1 with TRBJ2-7; either TRBD1 or TRBD2 may supply D (5 bases each). In germline, CDR1 is SGHRS, CDR2 YFSETQ. V shed 0 bases and J shed 2 bases, with 9 bases lying between them. The CDR3 is made up of 14 amino acids. The CDR3 spells CASSLDVGPYEQYF. The CDR3 DNA reads TGCGCCAGCAGCTTGGATGTGGGACCCTACGAGCAGTACTTC. The whole variable domain, remainder taken from reference TRBV5-1 and TRBJ2-7, is KAGVTQTPRYLIKTRGQQVTLSCSPISGHRSVSWYQQTPGQGLQFLFEYFSETQRNKGNFPGRFSGRQFSNSRSEMNVSTLELGDSALYLCASSLDVGPYEQYFGPGTRLTVT.

V usage is TRBV14 and J usage is TRBJ2-7, with unresolved D. V was shortened by 4 bases and J by 6 bases, with 7 bases between the two germline ends. Germline CDR1 reads SGHDN; CDR2 reads FVKESK. The CDR3 runs to 11 residues. DNA of the CDR3: TGTGCCAGCAGCCTAGGAATCGAGCAGTACTTC. Protein: CASSLGIEQYF.

The rearrangement joins TRBV7-2 to TRBJ1-1, with D unresolved. The CDR3 sequence is 16 residues long. CDR1 and CDR2 from the germline V gene are SGHTA and FQGNSA. V lost 3 bases, J lost 3 bases, and 17 bases lay in between. The CDR3 is CASSLTPLSGDTEAFF. The CDR3 nucleotides read TGTGCCAGCAGCTTGACACCTTTAAGCGGAGACACTGAAGCTTTCTTT.

This clone has only one observation. This sequence joins TRBV11-2 and TRBJ2-1; 10 bases are shared with TRBD1. V lost 8 bases and J lost 6; bases outside the gene matches: 7. The CDR3 has 14 residues. The V gene's germline CDR1 is SGHAT and CDR2 FQNNGV. CDR3 sequence (DNA): TGTGCCAGCGAAAGGGACAGGGGTAGCAATGAGCAGTTCTTC. Translation gives CASERDRGSNEQFF.

The V and J genes are TRBV5-5 and TRBJ1-1; no clear D gene. Trimming took 2 bases from V and 5 from J, leaving 4 bases between them. Germline-derived CDR1 and CDR2 are SGHKS and YYEKEE (reference sequence). This CDR3 comprises 11 residues. This CDR3 reads CASSLKTEAFF. As DNA, the CDR3 is TGTGCCAGCAGCTTAAAAACTGAAGCTTTCTTT. Variable domain in full (rest from reference TRBV5-5 and TRBJ1-1): DAGVTQSPTHLIKTRGQQVTLRCSPISGHKSVSWYQQVLGQGPQFIFQYYEKEERGRGNFPDRFSARQFPNYSSELNVNALLLGDSALYLCASSLKTEAFFGQGTRLTVV.

V usage is TRBV5-6 and J usage is TRBJ2-7; 9 bases line up with TRBD2. The CDR3 is 18 residues long. V trimming: 1 base; J trimming: 0 bases; junction bases outside the gene matches: 11. Germline values: CDR1 SGHDT, CDR2 YYEEEE. CDR3 DNA sequence: TGTGCCAGCAGCTTGTTTCAGTCTAGCGGGACCTTCTCCTACGAGCAGTACTTC. This sequence encodes CASSLFQSSGTFSYEQYF.

The chain employs TRBV7-8 and TRBJ2-2; D might be TRBD1 (5 bases). CDR1 is SGHVS, CDR2 FQNEAQ, per germline. V lost 4 bases, J lost 4 bases, and 13 bases lay in between. This CDR3 has 15 amino acids. DNA of the CDR3: TGTGCCAGCAGCTCACAGCCTGGGGCCACCGGGGAGCTGTTTTTT. As protein: CASSSQPGATGELFF. The entire variable domain, with the rest obtained from reference TRBV7-8 and TRBJ2-2, is as follows: GAGVSQSPRYKVAKRGQDVALRCDPISGHVSLFWYQQALGQGPEFLTYFQNEAQLDKSGLPSDRFFAERPEGSVSTLKIQRTQQEDSAVYLCASSSQPGATGELFFGEGSRLTVL.

This clone was counted a single time. The V gene is TRBV5-8, the J gene TRBJ1-2; unclear D gene. The CDR3 is 13 amino acids. Per the germline V gene, CDR1 is SGHTS and CDR2 is YDEGEE. Deletions cut 5 bases from V and 4 bases from J, with 12 bases between. CDR3 coding DNA: TGTGCCAGCAGTTCAGACATCTTCTATGGCTACACCTTC. It encodes CASSSDIFYGYTF.

This chain uses TRBV3-1 (or the pseudogene TRBV3-2) with TRBJ2-1, with 12 bases identical to TRBD2. The germline CDR1 and CDR2 sequences are LGHDT and YNNKEL (reference sequence). The CDR3 is made up of 16 amino acids. Unmatched junction bases numbered 8, after V lost 2 bases and J lost 9 bases. The CDR3 DNA is TGTGCCAGCAGCCAACTAGCGGGAGGGCCGAAGGGTGAGCAGTTCTTC. Translation gives CASSQLAGGPKGEQFF.

This chain connects TRBV5-6 to TRBJ1-2; unclear D gene. Trimming removed 0 bases at V and 7 bases at J, with 4 bases between. This CDR3 comprises 11 residues. Per germline, CDR1 SGHDT and CDR2 YYEEEE. DNA of the CDR3: TGTGCCAGCAGCTTGGGGGGTGGCTACACCTTC. Amino acids: CASSLGGGYTF.

The rearrangement links TRBV19 to TRBJ1-1; possible D gene TRBD1, 5 bases. V dropped 2 bases and J dropped 0 bases, with 7 bases sitting between them. Germline CDR1 is LNHDA and CDR2 is SQIVND (reference sequence). The length of the CDR3 is 14 residues. The DNA for the CDR3 is TGTGCCAGTAGTATAAGACAGCTGAACACTGAAGCTTTCTTT. Translating it yields CASSIRQLNTEAFF.

The V call is TRBV12-5, the J call TRBJ2-1; D is perhaps TRBD1 or TRBD2 (5 bases each). Germline V CDR1 and CDR2: LGHNT, FRNRAP. V was cut by 2 bases and J by 11 bases, with 13 bases left in between. The CDR3 runs to 13 residues. CDR3 sequence (DNA): TGTGCTAGTGGTTTGATAATTGGGGGTCAGCAGTTCTTC. Translated: CASGLIIGGQQFF.

The DNA for the CDR3 is TGTGCCAGCAGCTCGGAACAGGGGGCCACTGAAGCTTTCTTT. Translation gives CASSSEQGATEAFF. The rearrangement joins TRBV7-9 to TRBJ1-1; 9 bases align to TRBD1. Germline CDR1 and CDR2: SEHNR and FQNEAQ (reference sequence). Losses at the gene ends were 4 bases for V and 4 bases for J; bases not matched to a gene: 4. The CDR3 consists of 14 residues.

The chain recombines TRBV9 with TRBJ1-2, with D maybe TRBD1 (6 bases). V lost 6 bases, J lost 3 bases, and 18 bases lay in between. Germline assignment: CDR1 SGDLS and CDR2 YYNGEE. This CDR3 spans 15 amino acids. The CDR3 protein is CASNRELIGDYGYTF. For the CDR3, the DNA is TGTGCCAGCAACAGGGAGCTTATTGGTGACTATGGCTACACCTTC. The full variable domain, in which reference TRBV9 and TRBJ1-2 provide the parts outside the CDR3, is DSGVTQTPKHLITATGQRVTLRCSPRSGDLSVYWYQQSLDQGLQFLIQYYNGEERAKGNILERFSAQQFPDLHSELNLSSLELGDSALYFCASNRELIGDYGYTFGSGTRLTVV.

J is TRBJ1-1 and V is TRBV7-2; D gene ambiguous. Deletions cut 2 bases from V and 7 bases from J, with 23 bases between. Germline V gene sequence: CDR1 SGHTA, CDR2 FQGNSA. The CDR3 runs to 17 residues. The CDR3 is CASSLRTSPTTGSEAFF. CDR3 bases: TGTGCCAGCAGCTTAAGAACAAGCCCAACAACCGGTAGTGAAGCTTTCTTT.

This chain links TRBV7-3 with TRBJ2-1, with D unresolved. CDR3 length equals 14 residues. CDR1 is SGHTA and CDR2 is FQGTGA in the germline V gene. With 5 bases removed from V and 4 bases from J, the gap between germline ends came to 12 bases. The CDR3 sequence is CASSPTHSYNEQFF. CDR3 DNA: TGTGCCAGCAGCCCGACGCACAGTTACAATGAGCAGTTCTTC.

The gene calls are TRBV6-1 and TRBJ2-7; TRBD2 is a possible D gene (5 bases). V gave up 2 bases and J gave up 9 bases, with 17 bases separating them. The CDR3 is made up of 14 amino acids. Germline V lookup: CDR1 MNHNS, CDR2 SASEGT. The CDR3 sequence: CASSEIPAARVQYF. The CDR3 nucleotides read TGTGCCAGCAGTGAAATCCCGGCAGCGAGGGTGCAGTACTTC.

This chain's CDR3 is CASSLGGADRFEAFF. The CDR3 DNA reads as TGTGCCAGCAGCTTGGGGGGCGCAGACAGGTTTGAAGCTTTCTTT. The chain employs TRBV5-8 and TRBJ1-1, with D possibly TRBD1 on 6 matching bases. This CDR3 region has 15 residues. Looked up from germline, CDR1 is SGHTS and CDR2 is YDEGEE. V gave up 0 bases and J gave up 7 bases, with 16 bases separating them.

V gene TRBV28 combines with J gene TRBJ2-7, with D unclear. The germline gives CDR1 MDHEN, CDR2 SYDVKM. V lost 4 bases and J lost 6, with 22 bases in between. The CDR3 has 16 residues. The CDR3 spells CASSSHRPIRYSEQYF. Written as DNA, the CDR3 is TGTGCCAGCAGTTCACACCGCCCTATTCGTTACTCCGAGCAGTACTTC.

For the CDR3, the DNA is TGTGCCAGTAACGACGGACAGGGGGCTTACGAGCAGTACTTC. It yields the protein CASNDGQGAYEQYF. This chain uses TRBV19 with TRBJ2-7, with 11 bases that match TRBD1. Germline values: CDR1 LNHDA, CDR2 SQIVND (reference sequence). The CDR3 extends over 14 amino acids. J gave up 4 bases and V 7 bases, and 6 bases lay outside the gene matches.

The CDR3 nucleotides are TGTGCCAGCACCCAGGGACTTCTCTCCGAGCAGTACTTC. Translation gives CASTQGLLSEQYF. The chain employs TRBV7-2 and TRBJ2-7; D might be TRBD2 (6 bases). Germline V gene lookup returns CDR1 SGHTA and CDR2 FQGNSA. The CDR3 runs to 13 residues. The ends were cut back, 7 bases at V and 6 bases at J, with 16 bases in the middle.

The chain is built from TRBV5-4 and TRBJ2-5, with 7 nucleotides matching TRBD2. The ends lost 0 bases at V and 5 bases at J; junction bases unmatched: 10. This CDR3 has 16 residues. The germline gives CDR1 SGHNT, CDR2 YYREEE (reference sequence). The CDR3 reads CASSLGGGRGSETQYF. The CDR3 bases are TGTGCCAGCAGCTTGGGTGGCGGGAGAGGCTCCGAGACCCAGTACTTC. The full variable domain, completed using reference TRBV5-4 and TRBJ2-5, is ETGVTQSPTHLIKTRGQQVTLRCSSQSGHNTVSWYQQALGQGPQFIFQYYREEENGRGNFPPRFSGLQFPNYSSELNVNALELDDSALYLCASSLGGGRGSETQYFGPGTRLLVL.

The chain links TRBV6-2 or TRBV6-3 to TRBJ2-7, with 7 bases matching TRBD1. The germline gives CDR1 MNHEY, CDR2 SVGEGT. CDR3 length: 15 residues. V shed 2 bases, J shed 4 bases, and the junction held 8 bases outside the gene matches. For the CDR3, the DNA is TGTGCCAGCAGTTACCCTCCGGGACAGAAATACGAGCAGTACTTC. This encodes CASSYPPGQKYEQYF.

The chain recombines TRBV10-1 with TRBJ2-7, with a weak D call TRBD2 (5 bases). Germline V gene lookup returns CDR1 WNHNN and CDR2 SYGVQD (reference sequence). Deletions cut 3 bases from V and 0 bases from J, with 9 bases between. CDR3 length: 14 amino acids. CDR3 bases: TGCGCCAGCAGTGAAAGCGGTAACTCCTACGAGCAGTACTTC. It is translated as CASSESGNSYEQYF.

This clone was counted once. The V gene is TRBV29-1, the J gene TRBJ2-7, with D tentatively TRBD1 or TRBD2 (6 bases each). CDR1 is SQVTM, CDR2 ANQGSEA, per germline. The germline V and J ends were trimmed by 2 bases and 7 bases, with 21 bases remaining between them. The CDR3 has 15 residues. The DNA for the CDR3 is TGCAGCGTTGAACCTCTGGACAAGGGGGGTCTGGAGCAGTACTTC. This encodes CSVEPLDKGGLEQYF.